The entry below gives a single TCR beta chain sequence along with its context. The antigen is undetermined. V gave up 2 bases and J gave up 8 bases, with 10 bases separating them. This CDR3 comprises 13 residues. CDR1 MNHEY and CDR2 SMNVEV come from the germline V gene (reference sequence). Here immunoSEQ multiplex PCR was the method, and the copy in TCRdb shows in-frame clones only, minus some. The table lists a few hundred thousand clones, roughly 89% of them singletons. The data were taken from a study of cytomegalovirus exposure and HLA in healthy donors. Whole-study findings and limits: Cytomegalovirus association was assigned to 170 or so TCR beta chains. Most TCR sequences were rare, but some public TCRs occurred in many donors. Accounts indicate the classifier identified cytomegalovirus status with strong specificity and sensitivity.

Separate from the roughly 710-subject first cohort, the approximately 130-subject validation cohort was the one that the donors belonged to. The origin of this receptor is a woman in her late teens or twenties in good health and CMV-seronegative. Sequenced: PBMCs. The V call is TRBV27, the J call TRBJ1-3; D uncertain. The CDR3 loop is CASSLTFEHTIYF. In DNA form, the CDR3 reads TGTGCCAGCAGTTTAACCTTCGAGCACACCATATATTTT.